One T cell receptor (beta chain) is described in this entry. This clone's antigen is unknown. No base-level quality is on record; no much larger clone is a single base apart. The cysteine opens and the phenylalanine closes a CDR3 of 15 amino acids. The kept DNA is CDR3 alone, 45 bases in frame from the first base. Trimming accounts for 5 bases at V and 5 bases at J, while the number of junction bases matched to no gene is 5. The germline V gene sets CDR1 to SGDLS and CDR2 to YYNGEE. The source of the sample is a study of shared clonotypes between healthy human individuals (TCRdb year 2020). For context, the study as a whole: The cohort comprised a couple of women and three men aged 18 to 49 years. For each donor, CD4 naive and CD4 memory were each run on three plates, CD8 naive on two plates, and CD8 memory on one plate. To increase sequencing depth and limit assay-specific biases, different laboratories used diverse techniques to prepare libraries and sequence TCR repertoires. To estimate repertoire size and how much clonotype sharing occurs between individuals, the study deeply sequenced the blood TCR repertoires of about five healthy adults. Between about 0.9 and 10 billion PBMCs per donor were obtained by leukapheresis. The full study reports these points: Naive subsets generally had larger estimated clonotype richness than memory subsets. Sampling was limited to blood, and TCR repertoires in tissue likely differ from TCR repertoires in blood. The genetic and exposure-history diversity represented was limited by the small number of donors. When a few donors were compared, the shared fraction of clonotypes was around 5% for naive CD4, about 4% for naive CD8, 2.3% for memory CD4, and less than 0.45% for memory CD8. Compared with non-shared clonotypes, clonotypes shared by all four sorted-subset donors had higher generation probabilities. Even with the large sequencing depth, rarefaction of the sorted-subset datasets indicated that sequencing was incomplete. Pairwise subsampling indicated that sequencing depth was expected to affect the degree of clonotype sharing among donors.

TCR CDR3 regions were amplified from genomic DNA by multiplex PCR using the deep immunoSEQ assay. For each cell subset, the extracted genomic DNA was distributed evenly across all wells of several immunoSEQ 96-well plates, and each plate served as one replicate. For sorted subsets, about 220 ng of genomic DNA, equivalent to roughly 33,000 T cell genomes, went into each replicate PCR. Purified libraries were quantified with a Qubit 3.0 fluorometer, sized on a Bioanalyzer 2100, and re-quantified with the KAPA Library Quantification kit. Every immunoSEQ 96-well plate was sequenced on a separate single-read 150-cycle Illumina NextSeq 550 flow cell. The paper's processing steps were these. Because only junctional sequences without quality scores were contained in the immunoSEQ output, filtering matching that applied to full-length reads could not be performed. To assign V/J genes and CDR3, sequences were annotated against IMGT germline references using PyIR, a Python wrapper for IgBLAST v1.9. Any read was removed if the V/J assignment was weak (E-value above 1e-6), the CDR3 was missing, or the read contained stop codons, out-of-frame junctions, or ambiguous translated residues. A V3J clonotype was defined by an identical inferred V gene, J gene, and CDR3 amino acid sequence. Percentage overlap between repertoires was computed as shared unique clonotypes divided by the size of the smaller repertoire. Repertoire richness was assessed with RTK rarefaction, the Chao1 estimator, and Recon v2.1 estimates of unobserved clonotypes. Generation probabilities for all TCRbeta clonotypes obtained by the gDNA method from a handful of donors were computed using OLGA. Here the immuneACCESS table is served through TCRdb, limited to in-frame sequences with V and J called. Missing clones are a known gap in these copies; in checked studies unresolved V genes cover under half, and the rest lacks a known reason. V and J calls plus clone size are reproduced from that table; the DNA served to infer D and trimming. This sample gives 2 million to 2.5 million clones in total; almost 96% of them show up just once. The ten largest clones capture roughly 0.13% of the sample.

The donors were healthy, HIV-negative adults who had no recently reported acute infections or vaccinations. Only Caucasian adults living in Nashville, Tennessee, USA were represented among the donors. CD4+ T cells were enriched by magnetic negative selection; naive cells were then positively selected on CD45RA, and the negative fraction formed the memory subset. After blood collection by leukapheresis, PBMCs were isolated using Ficoll-Histopaque density gradient centrifugation and then cryopreserved in the vapor phase of liquid nitrogen. Analytical flow cytometry was used to check the purity and quantity of every magnetically sorted T cell population. From each sorted fraction, genomic DNA was isolated and quantified by UV absorbance on a Nanodrop 2000c.

The chain links TRBV9 with TRBJ2-2; the junction holds 11 bases that match TRBD2. Sequencing used naive CD4+ T cells sorted from blood. In the paper's terms, the cell subset or site label means: CD45RA+ positively selected. The source is a young man in good health. The CDR3 region has the sequence CASRPTSGVTGELFF. The DNA sequence reads TGTGCCAGCAGGCCGACTAGCGGGGTGACCGGGGAGCTGTTTTTT.